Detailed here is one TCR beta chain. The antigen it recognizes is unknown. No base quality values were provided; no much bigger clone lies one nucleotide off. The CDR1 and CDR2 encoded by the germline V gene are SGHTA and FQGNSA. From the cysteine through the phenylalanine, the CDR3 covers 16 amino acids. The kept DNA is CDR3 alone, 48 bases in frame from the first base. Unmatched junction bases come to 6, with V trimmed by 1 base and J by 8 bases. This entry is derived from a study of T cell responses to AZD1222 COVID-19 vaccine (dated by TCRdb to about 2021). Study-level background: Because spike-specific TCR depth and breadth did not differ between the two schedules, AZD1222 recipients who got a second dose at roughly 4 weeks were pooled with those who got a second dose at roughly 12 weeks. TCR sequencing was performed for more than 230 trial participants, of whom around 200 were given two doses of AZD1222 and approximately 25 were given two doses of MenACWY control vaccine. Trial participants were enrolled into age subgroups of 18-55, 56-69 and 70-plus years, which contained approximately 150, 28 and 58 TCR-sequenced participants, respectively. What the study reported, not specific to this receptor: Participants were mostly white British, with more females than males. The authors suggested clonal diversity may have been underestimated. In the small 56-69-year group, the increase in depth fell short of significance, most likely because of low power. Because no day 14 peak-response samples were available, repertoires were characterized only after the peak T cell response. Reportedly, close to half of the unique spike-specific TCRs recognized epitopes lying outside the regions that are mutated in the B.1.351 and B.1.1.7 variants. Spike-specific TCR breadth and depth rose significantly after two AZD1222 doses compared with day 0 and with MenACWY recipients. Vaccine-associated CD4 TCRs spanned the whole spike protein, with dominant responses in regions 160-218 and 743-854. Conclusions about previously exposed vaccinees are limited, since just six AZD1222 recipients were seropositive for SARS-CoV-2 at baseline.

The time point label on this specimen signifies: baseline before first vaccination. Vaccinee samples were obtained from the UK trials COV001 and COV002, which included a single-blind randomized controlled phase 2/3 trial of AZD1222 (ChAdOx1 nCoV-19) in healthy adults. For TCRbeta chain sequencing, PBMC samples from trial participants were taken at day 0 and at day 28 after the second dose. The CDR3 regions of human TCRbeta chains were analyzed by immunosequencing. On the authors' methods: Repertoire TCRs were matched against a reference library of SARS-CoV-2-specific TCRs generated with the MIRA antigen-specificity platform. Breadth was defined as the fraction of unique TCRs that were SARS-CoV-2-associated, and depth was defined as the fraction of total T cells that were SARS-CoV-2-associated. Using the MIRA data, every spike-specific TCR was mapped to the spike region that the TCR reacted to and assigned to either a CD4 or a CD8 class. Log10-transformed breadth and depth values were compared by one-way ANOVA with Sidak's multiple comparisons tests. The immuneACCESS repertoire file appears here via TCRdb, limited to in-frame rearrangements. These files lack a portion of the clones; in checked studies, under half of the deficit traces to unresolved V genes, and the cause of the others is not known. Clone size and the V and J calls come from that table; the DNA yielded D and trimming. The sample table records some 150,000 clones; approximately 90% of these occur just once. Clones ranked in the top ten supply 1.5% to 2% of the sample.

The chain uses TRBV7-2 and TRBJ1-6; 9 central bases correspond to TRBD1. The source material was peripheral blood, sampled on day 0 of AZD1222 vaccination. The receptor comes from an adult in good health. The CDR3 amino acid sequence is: CASSLDRQGVYSPLHF. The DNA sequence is TGTGCCAGCAGCTTAGACCGACAGGGGGTGTATTCACCCCTCCACTTT. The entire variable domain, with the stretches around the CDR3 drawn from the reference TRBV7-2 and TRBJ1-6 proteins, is GAGVSQSPSNKVTEKGKDVELRCDPISGHTALYWYRQSLGQGLEFLIYFQGNSAPDKSGLPSDRFSAERTGGSVSTLTIQRTQQEDSAVYLCASSLDRQGVYSPLHFGNGTRLTVT.